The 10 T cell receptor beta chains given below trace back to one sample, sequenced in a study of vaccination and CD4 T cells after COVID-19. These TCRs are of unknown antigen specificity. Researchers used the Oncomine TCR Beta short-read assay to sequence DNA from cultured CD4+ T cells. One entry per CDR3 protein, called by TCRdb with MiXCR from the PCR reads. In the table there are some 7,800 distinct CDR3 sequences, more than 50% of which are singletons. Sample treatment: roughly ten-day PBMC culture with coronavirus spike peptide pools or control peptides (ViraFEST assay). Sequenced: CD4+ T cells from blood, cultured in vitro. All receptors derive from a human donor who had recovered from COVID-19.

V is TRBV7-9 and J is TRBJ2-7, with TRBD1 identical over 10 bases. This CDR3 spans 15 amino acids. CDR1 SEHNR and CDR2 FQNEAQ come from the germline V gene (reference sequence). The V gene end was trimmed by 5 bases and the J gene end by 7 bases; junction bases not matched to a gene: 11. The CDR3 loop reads CASSEADRGPFEQYF. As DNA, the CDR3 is TGTGCCAGCAGCGAGGCCGACAGGGGGCCGTTTGAGCAGTACTTC.

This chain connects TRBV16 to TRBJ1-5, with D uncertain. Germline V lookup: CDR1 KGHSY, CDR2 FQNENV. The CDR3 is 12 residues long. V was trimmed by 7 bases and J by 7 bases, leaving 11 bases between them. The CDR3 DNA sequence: TGTGCCAGCACTCCCCGGGGACAGCCCCAGCATTTT. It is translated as CASTPRGQPQHF.

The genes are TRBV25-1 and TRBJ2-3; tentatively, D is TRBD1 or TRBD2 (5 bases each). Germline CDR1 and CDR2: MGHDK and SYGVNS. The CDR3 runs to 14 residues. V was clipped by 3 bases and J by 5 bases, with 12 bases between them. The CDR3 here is CASSEAGSGDTQYF. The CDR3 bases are TGTGCCAGCAGTGAGGCAGGGAGCGGAGATACGCAGTATTTT.

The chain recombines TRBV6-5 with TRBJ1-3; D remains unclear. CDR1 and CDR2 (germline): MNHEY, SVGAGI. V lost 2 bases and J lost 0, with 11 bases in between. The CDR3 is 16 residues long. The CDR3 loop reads CASSYGQADSGNTIYF. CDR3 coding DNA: TGTGCCAGCAGTTACGGGCAGGCCGACTCTGGAAACACCATATATTTT.

CDR3 sequence: CASSPKRAGLDTEAFF. The CDR3, as DNA: TGCGCCAGCAGCCCAAAGAGGGCAGGGCTGGACACTGAAGCTTTCTTT. This sequence joins TRBV4-1 and TRBJ1-1; the D gene is possibly TRBD1 (5 bases). Trimming removed 4 bases from V and 3 bases from J, with 18 bases in between. This CDR3 spans 16 amino acids. Germline-derived CDR1 and CDR2 are MGHRA and YSYEKL.

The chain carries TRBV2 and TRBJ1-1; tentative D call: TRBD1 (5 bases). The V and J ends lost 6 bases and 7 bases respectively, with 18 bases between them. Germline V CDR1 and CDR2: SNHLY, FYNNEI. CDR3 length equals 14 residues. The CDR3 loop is CASRLRSQGDEAFF. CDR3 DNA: TGTGCCAGCAGACTGAGGTCCCAGGGAGATGAAGCTTTCTTT.

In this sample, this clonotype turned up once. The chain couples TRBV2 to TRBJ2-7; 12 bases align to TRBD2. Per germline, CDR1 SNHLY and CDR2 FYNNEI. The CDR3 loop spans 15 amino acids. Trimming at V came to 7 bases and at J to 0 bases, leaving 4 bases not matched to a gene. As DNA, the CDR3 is TGTGCCAGCACGACTAGCGGGGGCCCCTCCTACGAGCAGTACTTC. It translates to CASTTSGGPSYEQYF.

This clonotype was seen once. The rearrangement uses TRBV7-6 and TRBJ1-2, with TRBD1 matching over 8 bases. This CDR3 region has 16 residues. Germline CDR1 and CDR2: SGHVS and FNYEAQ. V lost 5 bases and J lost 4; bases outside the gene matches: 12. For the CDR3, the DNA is TGTGCCAGCAGCCCAACCCCTGACAGGGGCGGCTATGGCTACACCTTC. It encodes CASSPTPDRGGYGYTF. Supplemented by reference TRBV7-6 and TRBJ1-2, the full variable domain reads GAGVSQSPRYKVTKRGQDVALRCDPISGHVSLYWYRQALGQGPEFLTYFNYEAQQDKSGLPNDRFSAERPEGSISTLTIQRTEQRDSAMYRCASSPTPDRGGYGYTFGSGTRLTVV.

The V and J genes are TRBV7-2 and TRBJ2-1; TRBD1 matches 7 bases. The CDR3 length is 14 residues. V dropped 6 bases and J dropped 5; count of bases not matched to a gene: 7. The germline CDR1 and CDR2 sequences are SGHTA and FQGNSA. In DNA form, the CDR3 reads TGTGCCAGCAGGACAGGGATAAGGAACAATGAGCAGTTCTTC. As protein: CASRTGIRNNEQFF.

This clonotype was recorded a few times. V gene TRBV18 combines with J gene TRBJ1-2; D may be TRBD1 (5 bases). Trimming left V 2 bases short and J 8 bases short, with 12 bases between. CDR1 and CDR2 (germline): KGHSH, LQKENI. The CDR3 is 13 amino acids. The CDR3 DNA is TGTGCCAGCTCACCATTGGGGGGTGAGGGCTACACCTTC. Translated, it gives CASSPLGGEGYTF. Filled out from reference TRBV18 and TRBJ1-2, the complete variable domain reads NAGVMQNPRHLVRRRGQEARLRCSPMKGHSHVYWYRQLPEEGLKFMVYLQKENIIDESGMPKERFSAEFPKEGPSILRIQQVVRGDSAAYFCASSPLGGEGYTFGSGTRLTVV.